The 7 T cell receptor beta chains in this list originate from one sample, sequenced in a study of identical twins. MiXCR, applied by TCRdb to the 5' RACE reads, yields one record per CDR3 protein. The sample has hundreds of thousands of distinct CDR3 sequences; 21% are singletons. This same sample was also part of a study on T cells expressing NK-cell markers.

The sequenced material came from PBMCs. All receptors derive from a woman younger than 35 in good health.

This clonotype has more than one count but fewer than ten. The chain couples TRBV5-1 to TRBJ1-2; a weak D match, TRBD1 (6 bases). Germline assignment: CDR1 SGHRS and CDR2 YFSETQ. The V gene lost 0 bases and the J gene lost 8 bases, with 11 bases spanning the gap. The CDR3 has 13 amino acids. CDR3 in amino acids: CASSLVGTSGYTF. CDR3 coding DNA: TGCGCCAGCAGCTTGGTTGGGACAAGCGGCTACACCTTC.

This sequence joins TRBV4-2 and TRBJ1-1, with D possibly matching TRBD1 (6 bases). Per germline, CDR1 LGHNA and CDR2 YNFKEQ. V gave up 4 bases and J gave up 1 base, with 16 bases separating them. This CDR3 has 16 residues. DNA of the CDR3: TGTGCCAGCAGCCCAGGGTTCAGGGGTGAGAACACTGAAGCTTTCTTT. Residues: CASSPGFRGENTEAFF.

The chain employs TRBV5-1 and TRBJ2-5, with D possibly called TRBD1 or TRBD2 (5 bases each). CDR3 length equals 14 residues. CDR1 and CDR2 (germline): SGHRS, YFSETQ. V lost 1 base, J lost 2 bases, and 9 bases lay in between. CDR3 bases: TGCGCCAGCAGCTTGTATGGGACGCAAGAGACCCAGTACTTC. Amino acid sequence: CASSLYGTQETQYF.

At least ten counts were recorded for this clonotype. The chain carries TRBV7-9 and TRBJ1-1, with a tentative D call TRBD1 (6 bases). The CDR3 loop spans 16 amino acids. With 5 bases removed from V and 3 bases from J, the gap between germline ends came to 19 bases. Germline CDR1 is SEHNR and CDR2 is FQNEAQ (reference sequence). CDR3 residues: CASSPGTGQADTEAFF. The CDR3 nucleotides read TGTGCCAGCAGCCCCGGAACAGGGCAGGCGGACACTGAAGCTTTCTTT. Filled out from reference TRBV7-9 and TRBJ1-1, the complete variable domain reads DTGVSQNPRHKITKRGQNVTFRCDPISEHNRLYWYRQTLGQGPEFLTYFQNEAQLEKSRLLSDRFSAERPKGSFSTLEIQRTEQGDSAMYLCASSPGTGQADTEAFFGQGTRLTVV.

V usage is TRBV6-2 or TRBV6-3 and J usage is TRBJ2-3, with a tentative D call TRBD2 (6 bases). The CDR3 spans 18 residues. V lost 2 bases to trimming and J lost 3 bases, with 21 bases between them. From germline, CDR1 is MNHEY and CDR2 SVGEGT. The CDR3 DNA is TGTGCCAGCAGTTACCCTCCGGGACGGGACTCAGCAACAGATACGCAGTATTTT. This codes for CASSYPPGRDSATDTQYF.

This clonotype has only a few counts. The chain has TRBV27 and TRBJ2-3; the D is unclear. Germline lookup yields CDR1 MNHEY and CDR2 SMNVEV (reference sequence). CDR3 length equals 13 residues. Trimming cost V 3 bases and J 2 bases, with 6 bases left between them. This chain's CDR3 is CASSFQNTDTQYF. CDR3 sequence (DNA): TGTGCCAGCAGTTTTCAGAACACAGATACGCAGTATTTT.

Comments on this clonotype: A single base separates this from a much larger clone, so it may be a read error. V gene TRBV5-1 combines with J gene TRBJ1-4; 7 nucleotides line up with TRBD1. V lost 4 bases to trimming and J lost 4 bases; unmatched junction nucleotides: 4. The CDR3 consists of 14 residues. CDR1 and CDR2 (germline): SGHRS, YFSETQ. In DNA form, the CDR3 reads TGCGCCAGCAGCCAGGGACAGTATAATGAAAAACTGTTTTTT. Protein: CASSQGQYNEKLFF. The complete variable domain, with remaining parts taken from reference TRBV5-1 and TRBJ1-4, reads KAGVTQTPRYLIKTRGQQVTLSCSPISGHRSVSWYQQTPGQGLQFLFEYFSETQRNKGNFPGRFSGRQFSNSRSEMNVSTLELGDSALYLCASSQGQYNEKLFFGSGTQLSVL.